This TCR beta chain was sequenced in a study of technical replicates of blood from several donors. Libraries were prepared by immunoSEQ multiplex PCR; TCRdb keeps only in-frame clonotypes and omits some of them. The repertoire holds under 85,000 clones, with roughly 97% as singletons. The CDR3 covers 15 residues. V trimming: 5 bases; J trimming: 5 bases; junction bases outside the gene matches: 10. Germline V gene sequence: CDR1 SGHVS, CDR2 FNYEAQ. The chain recombines TRBV7-6 with TRBJ1-2; 8 bases fit TRBD1. The material sequenced was T cells isolated from PBMCs. The clonotype was recovered from a human donor in good health. The CDR3 is CASSPSPDREYGYTF. The CDR3 nucleotides are TGTGCCAGCAGCCCGTCTCCGGACAGGGAGTATGGCTACACCTTC.